The rows below give T cell receptor beta chains drawn from one sample of a study of early stage breast cancer tumors. Sequencing used immunoSEQ multiplex PCR; TCRdb keeps in-frame clones, though not all of them. The profile shows tens of thousands of clones, almost 75% of them singletons. The sequenced sample consisted of breast tumor tissue. The receptors were sampled from a person aged 30 to 40 with breast cancer. Both conserved end residues are part of each CDR3. D genes are given only for firm matches. Part of the rows lack a size; the others show once, few, many or a class for expanded clones.

J	V	D	size	CDR3	DNA
TRBJ1-1	TRBV25-1	-	few	CASLSDPNTEAFF	TGTGCCAGCCTTTCGGACCCGAACACTGAAGCTTTCTTT
TRBJ1-4	TRBV5-1	-	-	CASSRAGAEKLFF	TGCGCCAGCAGTCGCGCAGGGGCTGAAAAACTGTTTTTT
TRBJ2-1	TRBV30	TRBD2	-	CAWQREGRNEQFF	TGTGCCTGGCAGCGGGAGGGCCGGAATGAGCAGTTCTTC
TRBJ2-5	TRBV11-2	-	-	CASSLDPGVQETQYF	TGTGCCAGCAGCTTAGACCCCGGGGTCCAAGAGACCCAGTACTTC
TRBJ1-2	TRBV6-5	-	-	CASRRDGDRYGYTF	TGTGCCAGCAGAAGGGACGGCGATCGCTATGGCTACACCTTC
TRBJ2-5	TRBV6-5	TRBD2	few	CASRQAGGEQETQYF	TGTGCCAGCAGGCAGGCGGGAGGGGAACAAGAGACCCAGTACTTC
TRBJ2-5	TRBV9	-	-	CASSAQGNRETQYF	TGTGCCAGCAGCGCCCAAGGAAATAGGGAGACCCAGTACTTC
TRBJ1-2	TRBV18	-	-	CASSTGAAINYGYTF	TGTGCCAGCTCAACCGGGGCCGCGATTAACTATGGCTACACCTTC
TRBJ2-7	TRBV27	-	-	CASSLAGTFDYEQYF	TGTGCCAGCAGTTTGGCCGGGACTTTCGACTACGAGCAGTACTTC
TRBJ2-1	TRBV7-3	TRBD1	-	CASSLGTVYNEQFF	TGTGCCAGCAGCTTAGGGACAGTCTACAATGAGCAGTTCTTC
TRBJ1-2	TRBV2	-	-	CASRQTGYTF	TGTGCCAGCCGACAGACCGGCTACACCTTC
TRBJ1-4	TRBV30	TRBD1	-	CAWGTGGEKLFF	TGTGCCTGGGGGACAGGGGGTGAAAAACTGTTTTTT
TRBJ2-2	TRBV12-5	-	-	CASGLGTGELFF	TGTGCTAGTGGTTTAGGAACCGGGGAGCTGTTTTTT
TRBJ1-5	TRBV27	TRBD1	-	CASQLQGIQGQPQHF	TGTGCCAGCCAGTTACAGGGGATCCAGGGGCAGCCCCAGCATTTT
TRBJ1-1	TRBV11-2	-	-	CASSLTGGHTEAFF	TGTGCCAGCAGCTTAACGGGAGGTCACACTGAAGCTTTCTTT
TRBJ2-3	TRBV5-1	TRBD2	-	CASSLGLDGTDTQYF	TGCGCCAGCAGTCTGGGACTAGATGGCACAGATACGCAGTATTTT
TRBJ2-7	TRBV6-1	-	-	CASSDRLYEQYF	TGTGCCAGCAGTGATAGGCTCTACGAGCAGTACTTC
TRBJ2-7	TRBV7-9	-	-	CASSLRGNSISYEQYF	TGTGCCAGCAGCTTACGGGGGAACTCTATCTCCTACGAGCAGTACTTC
TRBJ2-2	TRBV14	-	-	CASSQEGAVTGELFF	TGTGCCAGCAGCCAAGAGGGAGCGGTCACCGGGGAGCTGTTTTTT
TRBJ2-7	TRBV20-1	-	-	CSARGGYEQYF	TGCAGTGCTAGAGGGGGCTACGAGCAGTACTTC
TRBJ2-7	TRBV4-2	TRBD2	-	CASSQALGLAGVRLTIEQYF	TGTGCCAGCAGCCAGGCCCTGGGACTAGCGGGAGTCCGTCTGACCATCGAGCAGTACTTC
TRBJ1-1	TRBV25-1	-	-	CASSDSSTGRPEAFF	TGTGCCAGCAGTGATAGCTCGACCGGACGACCAGAAGCTTTCTTT